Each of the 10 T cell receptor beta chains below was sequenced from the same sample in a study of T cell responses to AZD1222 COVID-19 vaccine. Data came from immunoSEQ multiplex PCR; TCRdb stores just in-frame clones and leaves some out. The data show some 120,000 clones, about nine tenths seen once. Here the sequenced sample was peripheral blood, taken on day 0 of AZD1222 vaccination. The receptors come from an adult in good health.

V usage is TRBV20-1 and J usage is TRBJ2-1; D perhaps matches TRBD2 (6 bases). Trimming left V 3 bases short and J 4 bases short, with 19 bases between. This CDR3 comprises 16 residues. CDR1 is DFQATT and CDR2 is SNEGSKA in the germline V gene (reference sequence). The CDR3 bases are TGCAGTGCTAGTACCCCCGGGAGATCGGGTTACAATGAGCAGTTCTTC. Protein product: CSASTPGRSGYNEQFF.

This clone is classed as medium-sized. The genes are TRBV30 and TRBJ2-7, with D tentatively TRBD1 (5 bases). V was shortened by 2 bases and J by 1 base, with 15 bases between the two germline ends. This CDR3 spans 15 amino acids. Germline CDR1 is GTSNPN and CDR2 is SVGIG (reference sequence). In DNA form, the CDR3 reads TGTGCCTGGAGTTACATAGACAGACCATCCTACGAGCAGTACTTC. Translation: CAWSYIDRPSYEQYF.

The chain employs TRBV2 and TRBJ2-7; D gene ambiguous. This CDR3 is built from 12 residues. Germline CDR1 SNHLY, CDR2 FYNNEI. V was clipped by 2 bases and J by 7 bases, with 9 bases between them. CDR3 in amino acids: CASSELSGEQYF. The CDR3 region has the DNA TGTGCCAGCAGTGAATTATCCGGTGAGCAGTACTTC.

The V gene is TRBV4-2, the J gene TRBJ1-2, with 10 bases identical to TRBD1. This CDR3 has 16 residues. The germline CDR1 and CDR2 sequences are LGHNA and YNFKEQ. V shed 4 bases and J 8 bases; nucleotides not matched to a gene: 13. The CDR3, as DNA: TGTGCCAGCAGCCGGCTGGGGCGGGACAGGGGATCGGGCTACACCTTC. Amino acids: CASSRLGRDRGSGYTF.

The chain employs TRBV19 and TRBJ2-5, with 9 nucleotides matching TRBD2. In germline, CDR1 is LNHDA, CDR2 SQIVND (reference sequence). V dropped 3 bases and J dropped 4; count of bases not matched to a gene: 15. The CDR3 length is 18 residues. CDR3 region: CASSISSGTSIFPETQYF. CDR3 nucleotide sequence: TGTGCCAGTAGTATTTCTAGCGGGACTAGTATTTTCCCAGAGACCCAGTACTTC.

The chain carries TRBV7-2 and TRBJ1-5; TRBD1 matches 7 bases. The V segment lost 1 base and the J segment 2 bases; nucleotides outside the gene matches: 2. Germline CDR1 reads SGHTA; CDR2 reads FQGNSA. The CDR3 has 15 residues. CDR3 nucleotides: TGTGCCAGCAGCTTAGAAGGGGGCGGCAATCAGCCCCAGCATTTT. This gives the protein CASSLEGGGNQPQHF.

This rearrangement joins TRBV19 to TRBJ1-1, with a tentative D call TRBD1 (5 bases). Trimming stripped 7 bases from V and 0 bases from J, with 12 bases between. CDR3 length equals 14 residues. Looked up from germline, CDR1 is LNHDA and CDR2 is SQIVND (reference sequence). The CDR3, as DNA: TGTGCCAGTAAGCTACAGGACATGAACACTGAAGCTTTCTTT. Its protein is CASKLQDMNTEAFF.

DNA of the CDR3: TGTGCCACCCACAGGGGAGAGGCCTACAATGAGCAGTTCTTC. Its translation: CATHRGEAYNEQFF. The genes are TRBV10-3 and TRBJ2-1; TRBD1 matches at 7 bases. Germline V gives CDR1 ENHRY, CDR2 SYGVKD. This CDR3 region has 14 residues. The junction had 8 bases not matched to a gene; V was cut back by 10 bases and J by 2 bases.

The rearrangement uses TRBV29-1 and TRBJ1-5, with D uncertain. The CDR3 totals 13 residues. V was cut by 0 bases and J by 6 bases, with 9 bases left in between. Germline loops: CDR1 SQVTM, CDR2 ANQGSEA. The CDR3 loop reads CSVEDSPSQPQHF. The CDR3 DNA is TGCAGCGTTGAAGACTCACCGAGTCAGCCCCAGCATTTT.

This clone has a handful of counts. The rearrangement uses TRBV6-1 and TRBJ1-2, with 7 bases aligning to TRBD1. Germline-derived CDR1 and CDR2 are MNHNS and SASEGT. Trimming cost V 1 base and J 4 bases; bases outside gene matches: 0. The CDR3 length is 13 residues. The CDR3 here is CASSEDRGYGYTF. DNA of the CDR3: TGTGCCAGCAGTGAAGACAGGGGCTATGGCTACACCTTC.